This T cell receptor (beta chain) was identified in a study of blood T cell repertoires in COVID-19. Study-level background: Researchers got acute and convalescent COVID-19 samples from the United States, Italy and Spain.

The CDR3 loop spans 15 amino acids. Per the germline V gene, CDR1 is SGHAT and CDR2 is FQNNGV. With 0 bases removed from V and 4 bases from J, the gap between germline ends came to 12 bases. Repertoires were generated with immunoSEQ multiplex PCR, while TCRdb's copy carries only in-frame clones and drops some. The sample shows about 270,000 clones, 85% of them seen only once. The sequencing input was PBMCs or T cells enriched from blood (not recorded which). The chain is built from TRBV11-2 and TRBJ1-2, with D possibly TRBD1 on 5 matching bases. This TCR came from a woman between 50 and 59 years old with acute COVID-19. The CDR3: CASSLETGAFYGYTF. DNA of the CDR3: TGTGCCAGCAGCTTAGAAACAGGCGCCTTCTATGGCTACACCTTC.